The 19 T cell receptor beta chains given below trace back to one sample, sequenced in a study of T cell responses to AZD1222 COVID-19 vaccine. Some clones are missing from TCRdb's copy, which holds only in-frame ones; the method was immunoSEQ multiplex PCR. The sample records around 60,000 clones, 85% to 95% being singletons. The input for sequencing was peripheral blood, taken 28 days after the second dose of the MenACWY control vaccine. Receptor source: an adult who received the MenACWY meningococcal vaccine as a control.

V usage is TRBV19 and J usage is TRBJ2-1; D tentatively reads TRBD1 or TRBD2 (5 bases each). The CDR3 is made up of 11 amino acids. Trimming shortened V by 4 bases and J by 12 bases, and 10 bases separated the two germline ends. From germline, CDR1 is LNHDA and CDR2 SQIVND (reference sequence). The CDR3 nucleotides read TGTGCCAGTAGTACGGGACCTTGGCAGTTCTTC. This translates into CASSTGPWQFF.

CDR3 region: CSDSNGYTF. The CDR3 region has the DNA TGCAGCGACTCGAATGGCTACACCTTC. The rearrangement joins TRBV29-1 to TRBJ1-2; D gene ambiguous. V was clipped by 7 bases and J by 6 bases, with 6 bases between them. Germline CDR1 SQVTM, CDR2 ANQGSEA. The CDR3 totals 9 residues.

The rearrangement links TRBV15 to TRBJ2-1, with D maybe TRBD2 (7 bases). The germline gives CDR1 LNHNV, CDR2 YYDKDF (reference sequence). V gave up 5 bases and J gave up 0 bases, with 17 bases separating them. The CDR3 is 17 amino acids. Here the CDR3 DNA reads TGTGCCACCAGCGTCCTTGGGGGCGGGAGCTCCTACAATGAGCAGTTCTTC. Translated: CATSVLGGGSSYNEQFF.

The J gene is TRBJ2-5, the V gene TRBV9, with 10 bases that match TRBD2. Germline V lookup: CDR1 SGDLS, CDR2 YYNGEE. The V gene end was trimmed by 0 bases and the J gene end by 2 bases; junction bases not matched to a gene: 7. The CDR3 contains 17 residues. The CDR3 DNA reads TGTGCCAGCAGCGTAGATCCTAGCGGGAGTGTGCAAGAGACCCAGTACTTC. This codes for CASSVDPSGSVQETQYF. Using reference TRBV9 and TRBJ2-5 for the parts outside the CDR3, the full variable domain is DSGVTQTPKHLITATGQRVTLRCSPRSGDLSVYWYQQSLDQGLQFLIQYYNGEERAKGNILERFSAQQFPDLHSELNLSSLELGDSALYFCASSVDPSGSVQETQYFGPGTRLLVL.

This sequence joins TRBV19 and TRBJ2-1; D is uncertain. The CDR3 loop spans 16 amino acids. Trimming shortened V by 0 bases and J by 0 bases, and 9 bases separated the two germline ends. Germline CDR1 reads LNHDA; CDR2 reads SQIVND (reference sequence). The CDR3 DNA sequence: TGTGCCAGTAGTATAGACTCGTCAAGCTCCTACAATGAGCAGTTCTTC. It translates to CASSIDSSSSYNEQFF. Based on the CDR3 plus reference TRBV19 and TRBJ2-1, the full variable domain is DGGITQSPKYLFRKEGQNVTLSCEQNLNHDAMYWYRQDPGQGLRLIYYSQIVNDFQKGDIAEGYSVSREKKESFPLTVTSAQKNPTAFYLCASSIDSSSSYNEQFFGPGTRLTVL.

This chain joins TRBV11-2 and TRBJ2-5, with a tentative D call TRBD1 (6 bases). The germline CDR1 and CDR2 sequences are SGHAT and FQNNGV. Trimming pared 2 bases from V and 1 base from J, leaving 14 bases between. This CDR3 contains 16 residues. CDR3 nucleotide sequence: TGTGCCAGCAGCTTAAGTTGGACAGCCGTCCAAGAGACCCAGTACTTC. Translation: CASSLSWTAVQETQYF.

CDR3 bases: TGTGCCAGCAGCTTAGAACGGGGTGAGCAGTTCTTC. Translating it yields CASSLERGEQFF. This rearrangement joins TRBV6-6 to TRBJ2-1; tentatively, D is TRBD2 (5 bases). Trimming took off 6 bases at V and 9 bases at J, with 12 bases between the two ends. The CDR3 runs to 12 residues. The V gene's germline CDR1 is MNHNY and CDR2 SVGAGI (reference sequence).

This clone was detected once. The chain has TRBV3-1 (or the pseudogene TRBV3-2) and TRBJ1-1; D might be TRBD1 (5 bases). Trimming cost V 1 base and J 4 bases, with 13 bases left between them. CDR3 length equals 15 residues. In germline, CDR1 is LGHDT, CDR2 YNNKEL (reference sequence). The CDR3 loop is CASSQGSQGATEAFF. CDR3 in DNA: TGTGCCAGCAGCCAAGGGTCCCAGGGTGCCACTGAAGCTTTCTTT.

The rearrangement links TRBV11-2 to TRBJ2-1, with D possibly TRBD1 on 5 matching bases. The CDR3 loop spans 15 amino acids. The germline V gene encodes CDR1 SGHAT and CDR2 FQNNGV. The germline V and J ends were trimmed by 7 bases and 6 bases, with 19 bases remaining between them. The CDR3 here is CASNPWTPLLNEQFF. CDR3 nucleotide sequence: TGTGCCAGCAACCCGTGGACACCCTTACTCAATGAGCAGTTCTTC.

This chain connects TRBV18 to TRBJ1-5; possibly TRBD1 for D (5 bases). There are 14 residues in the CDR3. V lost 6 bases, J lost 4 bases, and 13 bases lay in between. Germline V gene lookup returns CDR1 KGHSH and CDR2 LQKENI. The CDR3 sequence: CASSGGTLNQPQHF. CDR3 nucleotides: TGTGCCAGCTCGGGCGGGACCCTGAATCAGCCCCAGCATTTT.

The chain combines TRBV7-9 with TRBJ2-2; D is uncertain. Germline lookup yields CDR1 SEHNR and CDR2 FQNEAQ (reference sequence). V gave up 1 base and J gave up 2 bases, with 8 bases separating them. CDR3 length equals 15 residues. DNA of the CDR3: TGTGCCAGCAGCTTAGGGAGTCCTAACACCGGGGAGCTGTTTTTT. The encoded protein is CASSLGSPNTGELFF.

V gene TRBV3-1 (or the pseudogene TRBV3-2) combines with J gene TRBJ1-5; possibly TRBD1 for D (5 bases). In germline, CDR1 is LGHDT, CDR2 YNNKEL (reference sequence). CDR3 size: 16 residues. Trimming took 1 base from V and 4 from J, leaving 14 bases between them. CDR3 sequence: CASSQGFQGSNQPQHF. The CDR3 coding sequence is TGTGCCAGCAGCCAAGGATTTCAGGGTTCGAATCAGCCCCAGCATTTT.

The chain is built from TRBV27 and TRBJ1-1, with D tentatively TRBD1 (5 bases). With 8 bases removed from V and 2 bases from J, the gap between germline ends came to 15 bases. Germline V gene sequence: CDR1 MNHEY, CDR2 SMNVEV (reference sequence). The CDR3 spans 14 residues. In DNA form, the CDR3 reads TGTGCCAGCCGCCGGACACAGACTAACACTGAAGCTTTCTTT. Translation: CASRRTQTNTEAFF.

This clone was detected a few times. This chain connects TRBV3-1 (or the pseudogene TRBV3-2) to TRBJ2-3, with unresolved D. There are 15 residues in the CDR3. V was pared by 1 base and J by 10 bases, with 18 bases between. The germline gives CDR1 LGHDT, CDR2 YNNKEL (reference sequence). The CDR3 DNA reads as TGTGCCAGCAGCCAAGGCGCGGCTGGTAATCGAGCGCAGTATTTT. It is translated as CASSQGAAGNRAQYF.

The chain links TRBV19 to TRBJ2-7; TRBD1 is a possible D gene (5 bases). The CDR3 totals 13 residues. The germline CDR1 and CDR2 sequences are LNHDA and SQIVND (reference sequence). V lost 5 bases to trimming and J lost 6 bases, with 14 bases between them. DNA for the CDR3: TGTGCCAGTAGTTTTGGACAAGCAGGCGAGCAGTACTTC. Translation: CASSFGQAGEQYF.

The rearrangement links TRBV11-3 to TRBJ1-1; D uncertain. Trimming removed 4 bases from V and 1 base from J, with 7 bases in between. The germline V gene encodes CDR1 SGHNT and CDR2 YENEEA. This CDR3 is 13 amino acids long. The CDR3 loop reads CASSSFQNTEAFF. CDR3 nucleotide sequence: TGTGCCAGCAGCTCCTTCCAGAACACTGAAGCTTTCTTT. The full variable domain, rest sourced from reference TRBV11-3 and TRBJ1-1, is EAGVVQSPRYKIIEKKQPVAFWCNPISGHNTLYWYLQNLGQGPELLIRYENEEAVDDSQLPKDRFSAERLKGVDSTLKIQPAELGDSAVYLCASSSFQNTEAFFGQGTRLTVV.

CDR3 loop: CASSPGLADYNEQFF. CDR3 in DNA: TGTGCCAGCTCACCGGGACTAGCGGACTACAATGAGCAGTTCTTC. The chain uses TRBV18 and TRBJ2-1, with 11 bases lining up with TRBD2. CDR1 is KGHSH, CDR2 LQKENI, per germline. V lost 3 bases to trimming and J lost 3 bases; unmatched junction nucleotides: 1. This CDR3 spans 15 amino acids.

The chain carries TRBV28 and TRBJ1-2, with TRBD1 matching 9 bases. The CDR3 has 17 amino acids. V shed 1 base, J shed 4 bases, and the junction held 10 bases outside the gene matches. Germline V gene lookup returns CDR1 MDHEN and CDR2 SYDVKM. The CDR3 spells CASSLLPGQGRGYGYTF. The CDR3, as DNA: TGTGCCAGCAGTTTATTACCGGGACAGGGAAGAGGCTATGGCTACACCTTC.

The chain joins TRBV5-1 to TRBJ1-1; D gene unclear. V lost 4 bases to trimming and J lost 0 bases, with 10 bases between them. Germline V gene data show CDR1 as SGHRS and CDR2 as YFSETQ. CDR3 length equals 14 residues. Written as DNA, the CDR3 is TGCGCCAGCAGCGGATGGTACATGAACACTGAAGCTTTCTTT. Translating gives CASSGWYMNTEAFF.